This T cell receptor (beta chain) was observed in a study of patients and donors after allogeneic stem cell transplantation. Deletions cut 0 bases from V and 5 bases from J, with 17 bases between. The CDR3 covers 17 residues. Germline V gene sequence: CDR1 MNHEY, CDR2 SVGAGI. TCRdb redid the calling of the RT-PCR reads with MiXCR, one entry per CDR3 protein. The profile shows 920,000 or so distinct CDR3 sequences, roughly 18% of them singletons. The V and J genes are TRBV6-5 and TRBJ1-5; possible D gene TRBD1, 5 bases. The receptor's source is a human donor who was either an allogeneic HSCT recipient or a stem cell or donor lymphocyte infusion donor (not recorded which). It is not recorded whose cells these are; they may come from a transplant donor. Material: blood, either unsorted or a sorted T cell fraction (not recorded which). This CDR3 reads CASSYSGVSGLDQPQHF. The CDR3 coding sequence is TGTGCCAGCAGTTACTCAGGGGTCAGCGGTCTGGATCAGCCCCAGCATTTT.